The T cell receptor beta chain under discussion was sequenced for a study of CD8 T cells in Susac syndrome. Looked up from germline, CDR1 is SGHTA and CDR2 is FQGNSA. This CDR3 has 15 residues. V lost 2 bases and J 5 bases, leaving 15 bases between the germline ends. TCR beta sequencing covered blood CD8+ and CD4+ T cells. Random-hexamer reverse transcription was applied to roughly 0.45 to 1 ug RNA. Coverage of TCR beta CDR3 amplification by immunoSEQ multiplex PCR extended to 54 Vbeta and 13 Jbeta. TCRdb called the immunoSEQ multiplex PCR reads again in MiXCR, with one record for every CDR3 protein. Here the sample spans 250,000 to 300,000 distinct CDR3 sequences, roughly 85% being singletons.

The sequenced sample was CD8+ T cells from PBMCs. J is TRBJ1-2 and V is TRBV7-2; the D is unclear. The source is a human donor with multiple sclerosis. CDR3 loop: CASSLRGVKDYGYTF. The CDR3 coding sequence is TGTGCCAGCAGCTTACGCGGGGTGAAGGATTATGGCTACACCTTC.